Listed here is a single TCR beta chain. The data stem from a study of shared clonotypes between healthy human individuals. Some clones are missing from TCRdb's copy, which holds only in-frame ones; the method was immunoSEQ multiplex PCR. The repertoire holds roughly 1,600,000 clones, with approximately 98.5% as singletons. The sequenced material came from naive CD4+ T cells sorted from blood. The subset here: CD45RA+ positively selected. The receptor comes from a man aged 30-40 years in good health.

The CDR3 nucleotides read TGTGCCAGCAGCTTAGCCTCGACTGAAGCTTTCTTT. It translates to CASSLASTEAFF. V gene TRBV7-2 combines with J gene TRBJ1-1, with D unresolved. Trimming left V 0 bases short and J 5 bases short, with 4 bases between. The germline V gene encodes CDR1 SGHTA and CDR2 FQGNSA. The CDR3 covers 12 residues.